This TCR beta chain was profiled in a study of shared clonotypes between healthy human individuals. Study-wide background: The plates for each donor numbered three CD4 naive, three CD4 memory, two CD8 naive and one CD8 memory.

As to this clone: The antigen remains unidentified.

Only in-frame clones appear in the TCRdb table, and some are missing; sequencing was by immunoSEQ multiplex PCR. This sample yields a few hundred thousand clones, of which about 96% are seen a single time; 0.32% belongs to the top ten. General study findings and limits: Larger richness was generally estimated for naive than memory subsets. Clonotypes not shared had lower generation probabilities than those common to all four donors.

Germline V gene lookup returns CDR1 DFQATT and CDR2 SNEGSKA (reference sequence). The CDR3 is 11 residues long. The V and J ends lost 5 bases and 6 bases respectively, with 11 bases between them. The receptor was isolated from a man under 40 in good health. The chain has TRBV20-1 and TRBJ2-7; D unclear. Input material: memory CD8+ T cells sorted from blood. Indicated subset: CD45RO+ cells pooled with CCR7-negative TemRA cells. This CDR3 is CSAHPTPEQYF. CDR3 nucleotide sequence: TGCAGTGCTCACCCGACTCCCGAGCAGTACTTC.